Listed below are T cell receptor beta chains from one sample, sequenced in a study of T cell responses to AZD1222 COVID-19 vaccine. Using immunoSEQ multiplex PCR, the repertoire was profiled, and TCRdb retains in-frame clones only, with some absent. The repertoire holds around 120,000 clones, with approximately 84% as singletons. Sequencing was performed on peripheral blood, taken on day 0 of AZD1222 vaccination. The receptors stem from an adult in good health. The CDR3 runs from the conserved cysteine through the conserved F or W. The D gene is left open where the match is weak. Clone size appears in some rows only: once, few, many, or a class for an expanded clone.

NA TRBD1 TRBJ2-5 TRBV7-8 TGTGCCAGCAGCTTAGTTGTGTCAGGGGGCAAAGAGACCCAGTACTTC CASSLVVSGGKETQYF
NA NA TRBJ1-1 TRBV11-3 TGTGCCAGCAGCTTATCACTTTTAACTGAAGCTTTCTTT CASSLSLLTEAFF
NA NA TRBJ2-7 TRBV2 TGTGCCAGCAGTGGGGGGCGGGGTGTCTACGAGCAGTACTTC CASSGGRGVYEQYF
NA NA TRBJ2-3 TRBV2 TGTGCCAGCAGTGGATGGGAACGGGGTACGCAGTATTTT CASSGWERGTQYF
NA NA TRBJ2-7 TRBV11-3 TGTGCCAGCAGCTTAGAAAATCGACAGGCGGAAACTTACGAGCAGTACTTC CASSLENRQAETYEQYF
NA NA TRBJ1-6 TRBV9 TGTGCCAGCAGCGCTAGCTCCTATAATTCACCCCTCCACTTT CASSASSYNSPLHF
NA NA TRBJ1-1 TRBV5-8 TGTGCCAGCAGCTTGGTAGTTGTAGCTTTCTTT CASSLVVVAFF
NA NA TRBJ1-5 TRBV30 TGTGCCTGGAGTGTAGGCGGGCGAGGATTCCTAGGGGGTAGCAATCAGCCCCAGCATTTT CAWSVGGRGFLGGSNQPQHF
NA NA TRBJ1-3 TRBV29-1 TGCAGCGTCGAAGAAGTAAGCTCTGGAAACACCATATATTTT CSVEEVSSGNTIYF
NA NA TRBJ2-2 TRBV3-1/TRBV3-2 TGTGCCAGCAGCCGAGTAGGGGAGCTGTTTTTT CASSRVGELFF
NA NA TRBJ1-2 TRBV7-2 TGTGCCAGCAGCTTATCACGGGCGGAACCGTATGGCTACACCTTC CASSLSRAEPYGYTF
NA NA TRBJ1-5 TRBV10-3 TGTGCCATCAGTGAGTCGACGAATCAGCCCCAGCATTTT CAISESTNQPQHF
few NA TRBJ2-7 TRBV13 TGTGCCAGCAGCTTAAACGTGGGGGCGTACGAGCAGTACTTC CASSLNVGAYEQYF
NA NA TRBJ2-7 TRBV11-3 TGTGCCAGCAGCGGGGTAGCGGCGGTGGTGGGCGAGCAGTACTTC CASSGVAAVVGEQYF
NA TRBD1 TRBJ2-7 TRBV5-4 TGTGCCAGCAGCTTGGCCGGACAGGTGCATCGCGAGCAGTACTTC CASSLAGQVHREQYF
NA NA TRBJ2-5 TRBV6-2/TRBV6-3 TGTGCCAGCAGTTACGGGGTAATTCTAGCGGAGACCCAGTACTTC CASSYGVILAETQYF
NA NA TRBJ2-7 TRBV28 TGTGCCAGCAGTTCACCAGGGGAACGGTCCTACGAGCAGTACTTC CASSSPGERSYEQYF
once NA TRBJ2-7 TRBV7-9 TGTGCCAGCAGCTTTACCCCGACCGAGCAGTACTTC CASSFTPTEQYF
NA NA TRBJ1-2 TRBV6-5 TGTGCCAGCAGTTACTCGGCGGGGGCGGATGGCTACACCTTC CASSYSAGADGYTF
NA NA TRBJ2-5 TRBV11-2 TGTGCCAGCAGCACAGTACAAGAGACCCAGTACTTC CASSTVQETQYF
NA TRBD2 TRBJ2-1 TRBV19 TGTGCCAGTAGTAGTAGCGGGAGACTGCACAATGAGCAGTTCTTC CASSSSGRLHNEQFF
once NA TRBJ1-2 TRBV5-6 TGTGCCAGCAGCTTGGGACAGAACTATGGCTACACCTTC CASSLGQNYGYTF
few NA TRBJ1-5 TRBV4-1 TGCGCCAGCAGCCCAGATCGTGGCACCGAGAATCAGCCCCAGCATTTT CASSPDRGTENQPQHF
NA NA TRBJ2-3 TRBV9 TGTGCCAGCAGCGTCTCCCCTACAGGGGAGGGTACGCAGTATTTT CASSVSPTGEGTQYF
NA TRBD2 TRBJ2-1 TRBV6-6 TGTGCCAGCAGTCGGCGAGCGGGAGGGCAGGCTGGGAATGAGCAGTTCTTC CASSRRAGGQAGNEQFF
NA NA TRBJ1-5 TRBV19 TGTGCCAGTAAGGTAAGGCCAGGGAATAGCAATCAGCCCCAGCATTTT CASKVRPGNSNQPQHF
NA NA TRBJ2-7 TRBV4-3 TGCGCCAGCAGCAACGACTATCGTACCTACGAGCAGTACTTC CASSNDYRTYEQYF
NA NA TRBJ1-1 TRBV6-6 TGTGCCAGCAGTTATGCTACGGGGACCGCGGGGACTGAAGCTTTCTTT CASSYATGTAGTEAFF
NA TRBD1 TRBJ1-6 TRBV4-1 TGCGCCAGCAGCTCCCGGGACAGGGGAGATAATTCACCCCTCCACTTT CASSSRDRGDNSPLHF
NA TRBD2 TRBJ2-7 TRBV15 TGTGCCACCGGGCGGGGGACCTACTACGAGCAGTACTTC CATGRGTYYEQYF
once NA TRBJ1-1 TRBV18 TGTGCCAGCTCACCCCCCGGACGGAGGAACACTGAAGCTTTCTTT CASSPPGRRNTEAFF
NA NA TRBJ1-4 TRBV7-8 TGTGCCAGCAGCCCGGGCCAGGGGAATGAAAAACTGTTTTTT CASSPGQGNEKLFF
once NA TRBJ1-4 TRBV7-3 TGTGCCAGCAGCTCCGGACAGTTTGGTGAAAAACTGTTTTTT CASSSGQFGEKLFF
once NA TRBJ2-3 TRBV11-2 TGTGCCAGCAGCTTCGTGGCGGGGGCCAGACCAGATACGCAGTATTTT CASSFVAGARPDTQYF
NA TRBD1 TRBJ1-1 TRBV4-2 TGTGCCAGCAGCCGGGGACAGAACATGAACACTGAAGCTTTCTTT CASSRGQNMNTEAFF
NA NA TRBJ2-3 TRBV5-4 TGTGCCAGCAGCCAACCCCAGGGGAGGGCCAAAGATACGCAGTATTTT CASSQPQGRAKDTQYF
NA TRBD1 TRBJ1-2 TRBV28 TGTGCCAGCAGTTTATTGGGGGGACAGGGGCGATATGGCTACACCTTC CASSLLGGQGRYGYTF
NA NA TRBJ1-2 TRBV2 TGTGCCAGCACCGGAGCAGGGACTGTCTATGGCTACACCTTC CASTGAGTVYGYTF
NA NA TRBJ2-7 TRBV6-2/TRBV6-3 TGTGCCAGCAGTTACCCTCCCTACGAGCAGTACTTC CASSYPPYEQYF
NA NA TRBJ2-5 TRBV11-3 TGTGCCAGCAGTTGGTCAGAGACCCAGTACTTC CASSWSETQYF
NA TRBD1 TRBJ2-1 TRBV19 TGTGCCAGTAAGCCAGGACAGGGGGGGATCAATGAGCAGTTCTTC CASKPGQGGINEQFF
NA NA TRBJ2-7 TRBV9 TGTGCCAGCAGCGTAGTAGACGGGGCCGAGCAGTACTTC CASSVVDGAEQYF
NA TRBD1 TRBJ1-3 TRBV4-1 TGCGCCAGCAGCCAAACAGGGGCCGGAAACACCATATATTTT CASSQTGAGNTIYF
few TRBD2 TRBJ2-1 TRBV19 TGTGCCAGTAGTATTAACGCGGGGGGTATTCTAAATGAGCAGTTCTTC CASSINAGGILNEQFF
once NA TRBJ2-1 TRBV27 TGTGCCAGCAGTTGGGACAACTCCTACAATGAGCAGTTCTTC CASSWDNSYNEQFF
NA NA TRBJ2-7 TRBV5-5 TGTGCCAGCAGCTCCGACAGAAGCTCCTACGAGCAGTACTTC CASSSDRSSYEQYF
NA NA TRBJ2-3 TRBV29-1 TGCAGCGTTGAATTCAGCACTAGCACAGATACGCAGTATTTT CSVEFSTSTDTQYF
NA TRBD2 TRBJ2-3 TRBV7-8 TGTGCCAGCAGCCTAAGGATCGGGAGGGCGGGCACAGATACGCAGTATTTT CASSLRIGRAGTDTQYF
NA NA TRBJ1-1 TRBV24-1 TGTGCCACCAGTGACCGGACCGGGGGAAACACTGAAGCTTTCTTT CATSDRTGGNTEAFF
NA NA TRBJ1-1 TRBV20-1 TGCAGTGCTAGTGAGGACAGGAACACTGAAGCTTTCTTT CSASEDRNTEAFF
NA NA TRBJ2-7 TRBV27 TGTGCCAGCAGTTCCCGAGCACTAGCCGTGAACGAGCAGTACTTC CASSSRALAVNEQYF
NA TRBD1 TRBJ1-4 TRBV25-1 TGTGCCAGCAGGACACAGGGGGAGCAAAAACTGTTTTTT CASRTQGEQKLFF
NA NA TRBJ1-2 TRBV11-3 TGTGCCAGCAGCTTATTAGGGGGGATCTATGGCTACACCTTC CASSLLGGIYGYTF
NA TRBD1 TRBJ2-3 TRBV24-1 TGTGCCACCAGTGATAGGGGACAGGCCACAGATACGCAGTATTTT CATSDRGQATDTQYF
NA TRBD1 TRBJ1-5 TRBV5-8 TGTGCCAGCAGCTTCCGGGACAGGGGTAGCAATCAGCCCCAGCATTTT CASSFRDRGSNQPQHF
NA TRBD1 TRBJ1-4 TRBV28 TGTGCCAGCAGTTTCCCTAAGACAGGGGTGAGGGAAAAACTGTTTTTT CASSFPKTGVREKLFF
NA NA TRBJ1-3 TRBV28 TGTGCCAGCAGTTTATGGGACTCTGGAAACACCATATATTTT CASSLWDSGNTIYF
NA TRBD1 TRBJ1-5 TRBV7-2 TGTGCCAGCAGCTTTGACAGGGTTAGCAATCAGCCCCAGCATTTT CASSFDRVSNQPQHF
NA NA TRBJ2-7 TRBV7-6 TGTGCCAGCAGCCCCAGTGGGGGAAAAGGCTCCTACGAGCAGTACTTC CASSPSGGKGSYEQYF
NA TRBD1 TRBJ1-4 TRBV2 TGTGCCAGCAGTGCATCAGGGGGCGGAGAAAAACTGTTTTTT CASSASGGGEKLFF